This TCR beta chain came from a study of response to subunit inactivated influenza vaccine. This CDR3 has 15 residues. Trimming removed 1 base at V and 4 bases at J, with 15 bases between. Germline lookup yields CDR1 SGHDT and CDR2 YYEEEE. TCRdb itself ran the RT-PCR reads through MiXCR, one entry per CDR3 protein. The data show about 800,000 distinct CDR3 sequences, roughly 20% seen once. This sequence joins TRBV5-6 and TRBJ2-7, with unresolved D. This specimen consisted of PBMCs from blood, obtained 4 to 6 days after vaccination. The source of this sequence is a man in his forties or fifties who received an inactivated influenza vaccine. As DNA, the CDR3 is TGTGCCAGCAGCTTGCTGCCGACCGTCGATTACGAGCAGTACTTC. Translated, it gives CASSLLPTVDYEQYF.